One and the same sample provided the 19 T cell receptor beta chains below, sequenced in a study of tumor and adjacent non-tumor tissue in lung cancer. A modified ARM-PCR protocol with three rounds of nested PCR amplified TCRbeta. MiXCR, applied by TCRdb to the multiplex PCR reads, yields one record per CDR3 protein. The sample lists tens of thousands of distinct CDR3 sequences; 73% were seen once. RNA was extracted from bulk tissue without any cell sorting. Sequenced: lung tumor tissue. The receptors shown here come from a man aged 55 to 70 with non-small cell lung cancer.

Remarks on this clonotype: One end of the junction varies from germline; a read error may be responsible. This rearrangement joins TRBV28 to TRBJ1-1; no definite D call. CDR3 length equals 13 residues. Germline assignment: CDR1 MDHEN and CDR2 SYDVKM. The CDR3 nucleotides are TGTGCTAGCTGCCGGCGGAGGAACACTGGAGCTTTCTTT. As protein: CASCRRRNTGAFF.

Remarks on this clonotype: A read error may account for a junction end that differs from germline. In DNA, the CDR3 is TGCGCCAGCAGTGAGTCGGGAGGAGCCGGGAAGCTGTTGTTT. Its translation: CASSESGGAGKLLF. The chain combines TRBV10-1 with TRBJ2-2, with a possible D match to TRBD2 (6 bases). Germline V gene data show CDR1 as WNHNN and CDR2 as SYGVQD (reference sequence). CDR3 length equals 14 residues.

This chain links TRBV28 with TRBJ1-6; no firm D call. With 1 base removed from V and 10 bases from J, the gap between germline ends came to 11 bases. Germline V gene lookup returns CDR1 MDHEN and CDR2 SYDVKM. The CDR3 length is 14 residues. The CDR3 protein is CASSLSRSLSPLHF. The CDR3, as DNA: TGTGCCAGCAGTTTATCCAGGAGCTTGTCACCCCTCCACTTT.

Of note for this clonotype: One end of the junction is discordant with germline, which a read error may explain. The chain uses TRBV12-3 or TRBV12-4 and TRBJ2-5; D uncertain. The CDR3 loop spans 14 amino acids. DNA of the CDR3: TGTGTCAGCAGTTTAAGCTGGCACGGGGAGACCCAGTACTTC. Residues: CVSSLSWHGETQYF.

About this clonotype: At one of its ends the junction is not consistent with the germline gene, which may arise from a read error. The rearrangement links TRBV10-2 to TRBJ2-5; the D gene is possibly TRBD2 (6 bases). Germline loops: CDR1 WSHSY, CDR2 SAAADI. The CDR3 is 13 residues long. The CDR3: CASSSNGGETQYF. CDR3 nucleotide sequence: TGTGCCAGCTCTTCTAACGGAGGGGAGACCCAGTACTTC.

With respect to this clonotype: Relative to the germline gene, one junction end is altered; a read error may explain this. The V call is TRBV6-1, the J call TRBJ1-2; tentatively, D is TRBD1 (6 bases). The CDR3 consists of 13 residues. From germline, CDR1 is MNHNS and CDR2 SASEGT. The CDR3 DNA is TGTGCCAGCTGTGAAGGACAGTACTATGGCTACACGTTC. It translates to CASCEGQYYGYTF.

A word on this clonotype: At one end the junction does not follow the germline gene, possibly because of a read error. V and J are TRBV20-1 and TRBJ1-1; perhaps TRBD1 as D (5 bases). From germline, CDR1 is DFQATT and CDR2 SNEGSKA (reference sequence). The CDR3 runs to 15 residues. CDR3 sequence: CNAPLGGSLDTETFF. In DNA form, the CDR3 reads TGCAATGCCCCTTTGGGGGGGTCTCTGGACACTGAAACTTTCTTT.

The CDR3, as DNA: TGCAGCGCCCCACTAGCGGGAGGAGAAGATACGCAGTATTTT. It yields the protein CSAPLAGGEDTQYF. The chain links TRBV20-1 to TRBJ2-3, with 12 bases lining up with TRBD2. Germline CDR1 is DFQATT and CDR2 is SNEGSKA (reference sequence). This CDR3 is 14 amino acids long.

For the CDR3, the DNA is TGTGCCAGCAGTTACTCGAGGGAGACCTACTACTTC. Its protein product is CASSYSRETYYF. V is TRBV6-5 and J is TRBJ2-5, with a weak D call TRBD2 (5 bases). With 0 bases removed from V and 14 bases from J, the gap between germline ends came to 13 bases. Germline V lookup: CDR1 MNHEY, CDR2 SVGAGI. This CDR3 is built from 12 residues.

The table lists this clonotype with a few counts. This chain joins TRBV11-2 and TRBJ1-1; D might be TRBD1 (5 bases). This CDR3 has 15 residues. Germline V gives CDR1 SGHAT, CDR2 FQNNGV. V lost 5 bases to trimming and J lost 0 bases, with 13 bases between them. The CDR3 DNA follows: TGTGCCAGCAGCCCAAAATGGGGGTTGAACACTGAAGCTTTCTTT. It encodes CASSPKWGLNTEAFF.

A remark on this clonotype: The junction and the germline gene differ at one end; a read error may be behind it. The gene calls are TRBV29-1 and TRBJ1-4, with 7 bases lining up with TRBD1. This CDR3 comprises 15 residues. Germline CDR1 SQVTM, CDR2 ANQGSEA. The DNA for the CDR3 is TGCAGTGTTGAAGCCGAGCAGGGGGAGAATGAAAAACTGTTTTTT. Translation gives CSVEAEQGENEKLFF.

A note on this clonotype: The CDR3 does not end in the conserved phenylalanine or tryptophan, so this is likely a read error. CDR3: CASSLAGGGDTEAFL. In nucleotides, the CDR3 is TGTGCCAGCAGTTTGGCAGGCGGAGGGGACACTGAAGCTTTCCTT. This sequence joins TRBV28 and TRBJ1-1; D possibly corresponds to TRBD1 (5 bases). The CDR3 length is 15 residues. V shed 3 bases and J shed 3 bases, with 14 bases lying between them. Germline CDR1 and CDR2: MDHEN and SYDVKM.

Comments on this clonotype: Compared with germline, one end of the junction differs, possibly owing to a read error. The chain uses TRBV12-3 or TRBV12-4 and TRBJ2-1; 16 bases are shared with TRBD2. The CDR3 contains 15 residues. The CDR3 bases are TGTGCCAGCACCCCGGGACTAGCGGGGGGGCATGAACAGCTCTTC. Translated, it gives CASTPGLAGGHEQLF.

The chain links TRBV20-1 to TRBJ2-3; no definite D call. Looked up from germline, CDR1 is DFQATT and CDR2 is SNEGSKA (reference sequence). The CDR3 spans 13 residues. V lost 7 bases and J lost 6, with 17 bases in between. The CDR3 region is CSDNGLWVDTQYF. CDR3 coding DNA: TGCAGTGATAACGGGCTTTGGGTGGATACGCAGTATTTT.

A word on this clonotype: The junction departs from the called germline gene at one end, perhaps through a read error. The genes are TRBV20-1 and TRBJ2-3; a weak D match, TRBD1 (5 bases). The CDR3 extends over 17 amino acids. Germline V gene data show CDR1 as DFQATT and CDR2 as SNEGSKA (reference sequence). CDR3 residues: CSAIDRGGGRNGYTRYF. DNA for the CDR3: TGCAGTGCCATCGATAGGGGCGGCGGAAGAAACGGGTATACGCGGTATTTT.

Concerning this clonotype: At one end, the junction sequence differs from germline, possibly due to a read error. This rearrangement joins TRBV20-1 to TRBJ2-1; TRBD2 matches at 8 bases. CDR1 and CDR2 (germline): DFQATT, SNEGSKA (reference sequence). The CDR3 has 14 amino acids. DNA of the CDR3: TGCAGTACTAGAGATCAACGGACTAGCTATGAGCGGTTATTC. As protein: CSTRDQRTSYERLF.

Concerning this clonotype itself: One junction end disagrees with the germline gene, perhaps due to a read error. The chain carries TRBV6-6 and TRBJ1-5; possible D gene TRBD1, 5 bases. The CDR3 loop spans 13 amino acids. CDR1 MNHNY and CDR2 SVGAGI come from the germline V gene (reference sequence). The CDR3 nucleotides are TGTGCCAGCATTCCAAACAGGAATCCGCCCCAGCATTTT. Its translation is CASIPNRNPPQHF.

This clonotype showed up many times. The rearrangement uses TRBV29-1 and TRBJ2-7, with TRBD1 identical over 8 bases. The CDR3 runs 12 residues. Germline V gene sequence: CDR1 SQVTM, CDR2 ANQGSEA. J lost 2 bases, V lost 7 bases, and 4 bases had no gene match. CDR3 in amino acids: CSARDRPYEQYF. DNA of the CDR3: TGCAGCGCTAGGGACAGGCCCTACGAGCAGTACTTC.

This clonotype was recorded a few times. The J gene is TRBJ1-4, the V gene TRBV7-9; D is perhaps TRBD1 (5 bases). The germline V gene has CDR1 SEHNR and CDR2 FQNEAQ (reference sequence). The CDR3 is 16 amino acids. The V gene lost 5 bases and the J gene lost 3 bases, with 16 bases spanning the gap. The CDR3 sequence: CASSPPTRGPNEKLFF. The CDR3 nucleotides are TGTGCCAGCAGCCCTCCGACGAGGGGTCCTAATGAAAAACTGTTTTTT.